This is a list of T cell receptor beta chains from one sample in a study of blood T cell repertoires in COVID-19. The assay was immunoSEQ multiplex PCR, and TCRdb's table has in-frame clones only and misses some. Of about 180,000 clones listed, around nine tenths are singletons. Sequencing was done on a sample of peripheral blood. These receptors originate from a woman aged 70-85 years with COVID-19, enrolled during active disease. Both conserved end residues are part of each CDR3. Fields, in order: J gene, V gene, D gene, CDR3 protein. D genes are given only for firm matches.

j_call: TRBJ1-5
v_call: TRBV28
d_call: .
cdr3_aa: CASRVQGVNQPQHF

j_call: TRBJ1-3
v_call: TRBV28
d_call: TRBD1
cdr3_aa: CASSSYAGGTVGGNTIYF

j_call: TRBJ1-5
v_call: TRBV28
d_call: .
cdr3_aa: CASSSPISGSVQPQHF

j_call: TRBJ2-4
v_call: TRBV18
d_call: TRBD2
cdr3_aa: CASSQLAGGPANIQYF

j_call: TRBJ2-7
v_call: TRBV15
d_call: TRBD1
cdr3_aa: CATSRVVRGTEQYF

j_call: TRBJ2-7
v_call: TRBV4-2
d_call: .
cdr3_aa: CASSLSRDWAYEQYF

j_call: TRBJ2-7
v_call: TRBV3-1/TRBV3-2
d_call: TRBD1
cdr3_aa: CASSQVPGQGLHEQYF

j_call: TRBJ2-5
v_call: TRBV4-2
d_call: TRBD2
cdr3_aa: CASSQGNLRLAEETQYF

j_call: TRBJ2-3
v_call: TRBV6-4
d_call: TRBD1
cdr3_aa: CASSRQGYRTDTQYF

j_call: TRBJ1-1
v_call: TRBV30
d_call: TRBD1
cdr3_aa: CAWGQVTEAFF

j_call: TRBJ2-1
v_call: TRBV7-2
d_call: .
cdr3_aa: CASSLSPNGGVPGEQFF

j_call: TRBJ2-3
v_call: TRBV19
d_call: TRBD1
cdr3_aa: CASSISWDRSTDTQYF

j_call: TRBJ2-3
v_call: TRBV5-1
d_call: .
cdr3_aa: CASSSEAVAATQYF

j_call: TRBJ2-1
v_call: TRBV6-4
d_call: .
cdr3_aa: CATRQDHYPYNEQFF

j_call: TRBJ1-2
v_call: TRBV29-1
d_call: .
cdr3_aa: CSVERQGSNYGYTF

j_call: TRBJ1-5
v_call: TRBV19
d_call: .
cdr3_aa: CASSGGVGQPQHF

j_call: TRBJ2-2
v_call: TRBV7-8
d_call: TRBD2
cdr3_aa: CASSRPGGVTGELFF

j_call: TRBJ1-2
v_call: TRBV19
d_call: TRBD1
cdr3_aa: CASSPGQGPLGYGYTF

j_call: TRBJ1-4
v_call: TRBV7-2
d_call: .
cdr3_aa: CASSLWGENEKLFF

j_call: TRBJ1-6
v_call: TRBV11-2
d_call: .
cdr3_aa: CASSLGSHSPLHF

j_call: TRBJ1-4
v_call: TRBV5-1
d_call: .
cdr3_aa: CASKTAIATNEKLFF

j_call: TRBJ2-1
v_call: TRBV6-6
d_call: TRBD2
cdr3_aa: CASSHPGTSKERTSYNEQFF

j_call: TRBJ1-2
v_call: TRBV5-6
d_call: .
cdr3_aa: CASSLYGRDYGYTF

j_call: TRBJ1-3
v_call: TRBV27
d_call: .
cdr3_aa: CASSLSRGGNTIYF

j_call: TRBJ2-1
v_call: TRBV3-1/TRBV3-2
d_call: TRBD1
cdr3_aa: CASSQDWTGGLGNEQFF

j_call: TRBJ2-1
v_call: TRBV5-6
d_call: TRBD2
cdr3_aa: CASSLQGLAYNEQFF

j_call: TRBJ2-7
v_call: TRBV4-2
d_call: .
cdr3_aa: CASSPKGEYEQYF

j_call: TRBJ2-7
v_call: TRBV5-1
d_call: .
cdr3_aa: CASSRDGAYEQYF

j_call: TRBJ2-7
v_call: TRBV28
d_call: .
cdr3_aa: CASSYPFEVSPYEQYF

j_call: TRBJ2-7
v_call: TRBV9
d_call: TRBD2
cdr3_aa: CASTRESGSSYEQYF

j_call: TRBJ1-1
v_call: TRBV11-2
d_call: TRBD1
cdr3_aa: CASSVTGGWNTEAFF

j_call: TRBJ2-5
v_call: TRBV30
d_call: TRBD2
cdr3_aa: CAWSAWEREQETQYF

j_call: TRBJ1-1
v_call: TRBV1
d_call: .
cdr3_aa: CTSSQDQGTDLRNTEAFF

j_call: TRBJ1-4
v_call: TRBV4-3
d_call: .
cdr3_aa: CASSQYGSQDEKLFF